Listed below are T cell receptor beta chains from one sample, sequenced in a study of beta chain features in type 1 diabetes. Here immunoSEQ multiplex PCR was the method, and the copy in TCRdb shows in-frame clones only, minus some. Of some 150,000 clones detected, around 9% appear once; the ten largest clones hold around 0.7%. Material: central memory CD4+ T cells from blood. All receptors derive from a woman aged 25 to 39 with type 1 diabetes. Each CDR3 is given without its conserved first and last residue. A D gene is named only where the DNA matches it firmly. The listing skips clone size in some rows; elsewhere it reads once, few, many or a size class.

abundance	v_gene	d_gene	j_gene	CDR3aa
few	TRBV28	NA	TRBJ2-7	ASSSPTGVEQY
NA	TRBV4-3	TRBD2	TRBJ2-7	ASSQEWTSGSWEQY
NA	TRBV20-1	TRBD1	TRBJ1-2	SANRGEGYT
few	TRBV7-2	NA	TRBJ2-5	ASSLVRGETQY
few	TRBV28	NA	TRBJ1-2	ASRARGGRNYGYT
few	TRBV11-2	NA	TRBJ1-2	ASSSEGGYGYT
NA	TRBV30	TRBD1	TRBJ1-1	AWEQGKAF
few	TRBV18	TRBD2	TRBJ2-1	ASSPPFGRANLF
NA	TRBV28	NA	TRBJ2-7	ASSLFRDTAYEQY
NA	TRBV28	TRBD2	TRBJ2-3	ASSSPPTSGAGDTQY
NA	TRBV14	NA	TRBJ2-1	ASSQINNEQF
NA	TRBV7-9	NA	TRBJ1-1	ASSLVAGAVQAF
NA	TRBV9	TRBD1	TRBJ2-7	ASSPSWDSLYEQY
NA	TRBV7-2	NA	TRBJ1-1	ASSLGIDSISEAF
few	TRBV9	TRBD1	TRBJ2-7	ASSGGTGGYEQY
few	TRBV18	TRBD1	TRBJ1-1	ASSMDRVGTEAF
NA	TRBV4-1	NA	TRBJ2-5	ASSQGSLPGGETQY
NA	TRBV5-1	TRBD2	TRBJ2-3	ASSQRLAEPDTQY
NA	TRBV7-2	TRBD1	TRBJ1-1	ATRETGGNTEAF
few	TRBV5-4	TRBD2	TRBJ2-5	ASSLAISGTVGETQY
NA	TRBV28	NA	TRBJ1-1	ASSLIQENTEAF
few	TRBV7-3	TRBD2	TRBJ2-3	ASSLGGSYTQY
few	TRBV29-1	NA	TRBJ2-1	SVEGDAGDEQF
few	TRBV5-8	NA	TRBJ2-1	ASITLADGNNEQF
NA	TRBV7-6	TRBD1	TRBJ2-3	ASSLGQNTDTQY
NA	TRBV5-6	NA	TRBJ2-2	ASSLAGSTGELF
few	TRBV15	TRBD1	TRBJ1-4	ATSRGQGPNEKLF
few	TRBV5-1	NA	TRBJ2-1	ASSTEGSKRNEQF
few	TRBV5-4	NA	TRBJ2-1	ASSADRNNEQF
few	TRBV30	TRBD1	TRBJ1-5	ACDRGGNQPQH
few	TRBV20-1	NA	TRBJ2-7	SVQRVNEQY
few	TRBV4-1	TRBD1	TRBJ1-4	ASSQGQGPDINEKLF
NA	TRBV7-9	NA	TRBJ2-5	ASSPPGGAGTQY
NA	TRBV9	NA	TRBJ1-2	ASSPDGLYGYT
few	TRBV4-1	NA	TRBJ2-4	ASSQDEGAGNIQY
few	TRBV28	NA	TRBJ2-7	ASSLLPDEQY
few	TRBV29-1	TRBD1	TRBJ2-3	SVEGQGEITDTQY
NA	TRBV6-1	TRBD1	TRBJ1-1	ASSEAGQGTEAF
few	TRBV11-2	TRBD1	TRBJ2-4	ASSRLGGFGNIQY
NA	TRBV7-3	TRBD1	TRBJ2-1	ASSSLQGAEQF
NA	TRBV30	NA	TRBJ1-2	AWTQGQRGYT
NA	TRBV5-1	TRBD1	TRBJ1-2	ASSLGVRQGDGYT
few	TRBV6-5	TRBD1	TRBJ1-2	ASSPTGGGYGYT
few	TRBV27	TRBD2	TRBJ2-7	ASSPTGTSGSLPNSYEQY
few	TRBV19	TRBD2	TRBJ2-1	ASKTSENYNEQF
few	TRBV29-1	NA	TRBJ2-6	SVGGVAGANVLT
few	TRBV6-6	TRBD2	TRBJ2-5	ASSLRTSGRGTQY
few	TRBV5-1	TRBD1	TRBJ2-1	ASSLQGDSSYNEQF
few	TRBV4-2	NA	TRBJ2-3	ASSPEWASRHTDTQY
NA	TRBV7-9	NA	TRBJ1-1	ASSLIDSRGTEAF
NA	TRBV5-1	NA	TRBJ2-7	ASSLAFDEQY
NA	TRBV30	TRBD1	TRBJ1-2	AWSVVGTGSGGYT
NA	TRBV28	TRBD2	TRBJ2-7	ASSFTSGYSYEQY
few	TRBV10-3	TRBD2	TRBJ2-1	AISEGLAGGPANEQF
NA	TRBV7-2	NA	TRBJ2-3	ASRKAGPVPTDTQY
NA	TRBV5-1	TRBD1	TRBJ2-1	ASSSEGDRHNEQF
NA	TRBV2	TRBD2	TRBJ2-5	ASYLAAYQETQY
NA	TRBV19	TRBD1	TRBJ2-2	ASNRGTGELF
NA	TRBV5-4	TRBD2	TRBJ2-7	ASSLGGEAIYEQY